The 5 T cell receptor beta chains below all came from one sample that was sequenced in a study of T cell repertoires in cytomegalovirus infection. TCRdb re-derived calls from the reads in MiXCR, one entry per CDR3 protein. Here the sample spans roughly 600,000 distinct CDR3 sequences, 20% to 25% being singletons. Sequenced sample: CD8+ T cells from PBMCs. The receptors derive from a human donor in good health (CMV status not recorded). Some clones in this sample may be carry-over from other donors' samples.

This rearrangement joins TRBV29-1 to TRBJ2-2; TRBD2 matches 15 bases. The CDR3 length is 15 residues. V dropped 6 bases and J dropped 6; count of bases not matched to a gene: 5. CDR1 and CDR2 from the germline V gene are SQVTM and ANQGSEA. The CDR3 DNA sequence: TGCAGCGTCGCTGGACTAGCGGGGGGGTCCGGGGAGCTGTTTTTT. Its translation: CSVAGLAGGSGELFF.

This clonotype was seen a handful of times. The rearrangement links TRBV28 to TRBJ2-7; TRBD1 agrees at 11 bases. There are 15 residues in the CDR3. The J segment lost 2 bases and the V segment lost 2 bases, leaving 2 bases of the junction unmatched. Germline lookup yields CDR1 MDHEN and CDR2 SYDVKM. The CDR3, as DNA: TGTGCCAGCAGTTTAGGGACAGGGGGTGCCTACGAGCAGTACGTC. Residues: CASSLGTGGAYEQYV.

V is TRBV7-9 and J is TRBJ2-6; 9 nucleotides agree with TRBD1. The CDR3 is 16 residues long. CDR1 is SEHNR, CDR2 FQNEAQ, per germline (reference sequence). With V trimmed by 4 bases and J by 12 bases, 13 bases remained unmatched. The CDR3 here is CASSWGQGFPASVLTF. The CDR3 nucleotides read TGTGCCAGCAGCTGGGGACAGGGCTTTCCGGCGAGCGTCCTGACTTTC.

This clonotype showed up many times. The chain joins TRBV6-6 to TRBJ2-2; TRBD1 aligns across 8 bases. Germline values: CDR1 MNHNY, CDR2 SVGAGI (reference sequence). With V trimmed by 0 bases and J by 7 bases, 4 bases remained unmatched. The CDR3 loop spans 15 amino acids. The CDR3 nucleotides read TGTGCCAGCAGTTACTCGCAGGGGGCGGTCGGGGAGCTGTTTTTT. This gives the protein CASSYSQGAVGELFF.

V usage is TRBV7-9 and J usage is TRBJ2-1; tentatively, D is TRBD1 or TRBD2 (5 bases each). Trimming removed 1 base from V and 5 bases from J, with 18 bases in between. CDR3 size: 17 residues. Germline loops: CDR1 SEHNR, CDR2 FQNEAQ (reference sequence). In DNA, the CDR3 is TGTGCCAGCAGCTTAGTATACGGGGCAGGACCCGACAATGAGCAGTTCTTC. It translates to CASSLVYGAGPDNEQFF.